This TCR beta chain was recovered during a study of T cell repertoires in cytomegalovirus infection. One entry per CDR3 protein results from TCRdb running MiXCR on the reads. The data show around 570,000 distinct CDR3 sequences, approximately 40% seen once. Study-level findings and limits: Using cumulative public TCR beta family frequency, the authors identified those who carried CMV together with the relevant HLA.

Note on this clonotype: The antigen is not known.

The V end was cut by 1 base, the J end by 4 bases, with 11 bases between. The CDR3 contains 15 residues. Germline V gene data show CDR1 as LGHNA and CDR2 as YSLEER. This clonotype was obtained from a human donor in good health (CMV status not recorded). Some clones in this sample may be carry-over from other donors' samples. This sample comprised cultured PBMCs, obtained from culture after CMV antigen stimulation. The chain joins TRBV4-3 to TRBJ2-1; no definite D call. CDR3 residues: CASSQVGRAYNEQFF. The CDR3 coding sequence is TGCGCCAGCAGCCAAGTAGGTCGGGCGTACAATGAGCAGTTCTTC.